This T cell receptor (beta chain) was documented in a study of T cell responses to AZD1222 COVID-19 vaccine. Points from the study as a whole: Donors skewed white British and female; clonal diversity was possibly underestimated. With dominance at 160-218 and 743-854, vaccine-associated CD4 TCRs spanned spike. Sampled repertoires all dated from after the peak T cell response. Nearly half of unique spike-specific TCRs reportedly avoided B.1.351 and B.1.1.7 mutated regions.

CDR1 is MNHNS, CDR2 SASEGT, per germline. V was pared by 3 bases and J by 8 bases, with 7 bases of the junction left unmatched. The CDR3 is 15 residues long. Sequenced by immunoSEQ multiplex PCR; TCRdb stores in-frame clones only, minus some. Here the sample spans around 99,000 clones, about 90% being singletons. This clone turned up a few times. The antigen remains unidentified. This TCR was sampled from an adult in good health. The rearrangement links TRBV6-1 to TRBJ1-4; 9 nucleotides align to TRBD1. This specimen was peripheral blood, taken on day 0 of AZD1222 vaccination. CDR3 sequence: CASSDLQGAYEKLFF. DNA of the CDR3: TGTGCCAGCAGTGACCTACAGGGGGCTTACGAAAAACTGTTTTTT.